Shown below are 9 T cell receptor beta chains from a single sample sequenced in a study of blood T cells in healthy people across ages. Alongside a J-beta primer mix, a sample-barcoded 5' primer served in a second PCR lasting roughly 7 to 11 cycles. MiXCR was run by TCRdb on the 5' RACE reads, yielding one entry per CDR3 protein. The data show approximately 800,000 distinct CDR3 sequences, around half seen once. Sequenced: blood. These receptors all come from an older man in good health.

The rearrangement links TRBV29-1 to TRBJ2-1; D remains ambiguous. Trimming shortened V by 2 bases and J by 2 bases, and 10 bases separated the two germline ends. CDR3 length equals 14 residues. Germline assignment: CDR1 SQVTM and CDR2 ANQGSEA. The CDR3 DNA follows: TGCAGCGTTGAACCGAGCGAGACCTACAATGAGCAGTTCTTC. It is translated as CSVEPSETYNEQFF.

This clonotype has a handful of counts. The chain carries TRBV7-3 and TRBJ2-2; 10 bases line up with TRBD2. J was trimmed by 4 bases and V by 1 base; bases with no gene match: 9. The length of the CDR3 is 18 residues. Germline lookup yields CDR1 SGHTA and CDR2 FQGTGA. DNA of the CDR3: TGTGCCAGCAGCTTAAAGGGGATAGCGGGAGGTTTCACCGGGGAGCTGTTTTTT. Residues: CASSLKGIAGGFTGELFF.

This clonotype was seen a few times. This chain links TRBV6-1 with TRBJ2-1; possibly TRBD1 or TRBD2 for D (5 bases each). The CDR3 length is 13 residues. The V and J ends lost 7 bases and 7 bases respectively, with 14 bases between them. The germline gives CDR1 MNHNS, CDR2 SASEGT. The CDR3 spells CASKAPGLNEQFF. In DNA form, the CDR3 reads TGTGCCAGCAAGGCCCCGGGGCTGAATGAGCAGTTCTTC.

This clonotype has only a few counts. The gene calls are TRBV7-2 and TRBJ2-3, with 8 bases fitting TRBD2. There are 18 residues in the CDR3. Germline CDR1 and CDR2: SGHTA and FQGNSA. The J segment lost 5 bases and the V segment lost 5 bases, leaving 18 bases of the junction unmatched. CDR3 residues: CASSPRRLAGGRGDTQYF. The CDR3 coding sequence is TGTGCCAGCAGCCCCCGAAGACTGGCGGGAGGAAGAGGAGATACGCAGTATTTT. The variable domain in full, with the rest retrieved from reference TRBV7-2 and TRBJ2-3, is GAGVSQSPSNKVTEKGKDVELRCDPISGHTALYWYRQSLGQGLEFLIYFQGNSAPDKSGLPSDRFSAERTGGSVSTLTIQRTQQEDSAVYLCASSPRRLAGGRGDTQYFGPGTRLTVL.

This clonotype was observed a few times. V usage is TRBV29-1 and J usage is TRBJ2-5; D uncertain. The CDR3 loop spans 12 amino acids. The germline V gene encodes CDR1 SQVTM and CDR2 ANQGSEA. Trimming stripped 6 bases from V and 0 bases from J, with 8 bases between. The DNA for the CDR3 is TGCAGCGTGACCTACGACCAAGAGACCCAGTACTTC. Its translation: CSVTYDQETQYF.

The chain is built from TRBV4-1 and TRBJ1-5; perhaps TRBD1 as D (6 bases). The CDR3 spans 14 residues. The germline CDR1 and CDR2 sequences are MGHRA and YSYEKL. V was pared by 1 base and J by 9 bases, with 13 bases between. This CDR3 is CASSQGTGSAPQHF. CDR3 bases: TGCGCCAGCAGCCAAGGAACAGGGTCGGCGCCCCAGCATTTT.

In its sample, this clonotype was seen many times. The chain couples TRBV6-2 or TRBV6-3 to TRBJ2-4; 12 bases line up with TRBD2. Per germline, CDR1 MNHEY and CDR2 SVGEGT. The CDR3 runs 15 residues. The J segment lost 8 bases and the V segment lost 6 bases, leaving 8 bases of the junction unmatched. CDR3 residues: CASSDGTSGLDIQYF. Written as DNA, the CDR3 is TGTGCCAGCAGCGACGGGACTAGCGGGTTAGACATTCAGTACTTC.

The chain combines TRBV2 with TRBJ2-7, with 12 bases that match TRBD2. The CDR3 totals 14 residues. With V trimmed by 7 bases and J by 3 bases, 4 bases remained unmatched. In germline, CDR1 is SNHLY, CDR2 FYNNEI. In DNA, the CDR3 is TGTGCCAGCAATTCACTAGCGGGAGGCTACGAGCAGTACTTC. It specifies CASNSLAGGYEQYF.

In this sample, this clonotype turned up a few times. The J gene is TRBJ2-7, the V gene TRBV5-1; TRBD1 aligns across 9 bases. Per the germline V gene, CDR1 is SGHRS and CDR2 is YFSETQ. V was clipped by 4 bases and J by 6 bases; unmatched bases: 11. The CDR3 length is 15 residues. CDR3 sequence (DNA): TGCGCCAGCAGCGCCTCCTCGGGACAGGGCTCCGAGCAGTACTTC. This translates into CASSASSGQGSEQYF.